This T cell receptor beta chain comes out of a study of PD-L1 blockade in urothelial cancer. As for the study in general: Patients initiated atezolizumab in about 2014 at 1,200 mg intravenously every 3 weeks.

Time point meaning: peripheral blood 6 weeks after treatment start. Remarks on this clone: Antigen specificity is unknown.

CDR3 size: 15 residues. Germline CDR1 reads MDHEN; CDR2 reads SYDVKM. V lost 1 base and J 1 base, leaving 11 bases between the germline ends. Profiled with immunoSEQ multiplex PCR; TCRdb holds only in-frame clones, not every one. The table has 35,000 to 55,000 clones, 83% seen once. Study results and caveats: Pretreatment blood TCR clonality under the median forecast improved survival.

This receptor was obtained from a man between 60 and 75 years old with urothelial cancer. The chain uses TRBV28 and TRBJ2-7; a possible D gene is TRBD2 (6 bases). Sequencing used PBMCs, obtained around atezolizumab (anti-PD-L1) treatment. This CDR3 is CASSLLRDPSYEQYF. In DNA, the CDR3 is TGTGCCAGCAGTTTATTGCGGGACCCATCCTACGAGCAGTACTTC.